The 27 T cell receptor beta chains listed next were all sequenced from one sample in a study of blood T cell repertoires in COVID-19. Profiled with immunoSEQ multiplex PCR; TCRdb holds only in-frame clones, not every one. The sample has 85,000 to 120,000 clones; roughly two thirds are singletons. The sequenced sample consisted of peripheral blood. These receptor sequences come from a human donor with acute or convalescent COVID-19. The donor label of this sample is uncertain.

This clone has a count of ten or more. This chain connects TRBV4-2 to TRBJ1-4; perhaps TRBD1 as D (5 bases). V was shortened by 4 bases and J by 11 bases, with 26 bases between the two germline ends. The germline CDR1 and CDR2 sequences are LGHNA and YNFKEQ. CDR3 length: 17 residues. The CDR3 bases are TGTGCCAGCAGCCCGCTGGGGCAGGGAACGACTTCGGGTAAACTGTTTTTT. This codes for CASSPLGQGTTSGKLFF.

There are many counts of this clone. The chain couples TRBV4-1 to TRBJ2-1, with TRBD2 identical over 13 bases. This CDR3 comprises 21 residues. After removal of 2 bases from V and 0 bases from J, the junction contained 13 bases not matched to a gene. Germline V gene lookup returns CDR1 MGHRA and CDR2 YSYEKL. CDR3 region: CASSQQRRTSGGRSSYNEQFF. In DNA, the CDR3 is TGCGCCAGCAGCCAACAACGTAGGACTAGCGGGGGCCGTAGCTCCTACAATGAGCAGTTCTTC.

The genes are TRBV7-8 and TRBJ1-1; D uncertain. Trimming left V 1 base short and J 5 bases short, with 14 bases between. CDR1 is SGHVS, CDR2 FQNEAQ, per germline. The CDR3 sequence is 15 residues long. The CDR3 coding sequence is TGTGCCAGCAGCTTAGTCTCCGGGGTGAGGACTGAAGCTTTCTTT. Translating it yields CASSLVSGVRTEAFF.

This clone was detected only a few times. The CDR3 DNA reads TGTGCCACCAGTGAATCTACAGGGTACGGCTCCTACGAGCAGTACTTC. The encoded protein is CATSESTGYGSYEQYF. The chain combines TRBV24-1 with TRBJ2-7; TRBD1 is a possible D gene (6 bases). Germline values: CDR1 KGHDR, CDR2 SFDVKD. The CDR3 loop spans 16 amino acids. Trimming took off 4 bases at V and 0 bases at J, with 15 bases between the two ends.

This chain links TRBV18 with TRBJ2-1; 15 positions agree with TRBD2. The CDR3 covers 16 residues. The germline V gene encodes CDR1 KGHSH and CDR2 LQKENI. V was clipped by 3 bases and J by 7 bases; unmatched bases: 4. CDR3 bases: TGTGCCAGCTCACCCCGGACTAGCGGGGGGGTAAATGAGCAGTTCTTC. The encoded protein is CASSPRTSGGVNEQFF.

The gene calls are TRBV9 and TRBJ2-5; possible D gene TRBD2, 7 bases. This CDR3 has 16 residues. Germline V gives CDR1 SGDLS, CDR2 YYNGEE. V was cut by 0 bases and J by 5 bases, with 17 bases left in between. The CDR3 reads CASSVGPVGGRETQYF. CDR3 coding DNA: TGTGCCAGCAGCGTAGGACCGGTGGGGGGGCGGGAGACCCAGTACTTC.

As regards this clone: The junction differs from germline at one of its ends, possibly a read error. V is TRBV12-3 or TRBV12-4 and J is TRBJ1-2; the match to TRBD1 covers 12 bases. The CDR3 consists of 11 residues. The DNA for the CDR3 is TGTGCCAGCAGCCCGGGACAGGGGGCCATCTTC. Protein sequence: CASSPGQGAIF.

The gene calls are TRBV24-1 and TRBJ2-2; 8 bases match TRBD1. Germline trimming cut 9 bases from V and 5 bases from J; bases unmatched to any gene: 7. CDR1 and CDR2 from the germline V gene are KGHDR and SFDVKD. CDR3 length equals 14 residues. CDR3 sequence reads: CATAGGAVTGELFF. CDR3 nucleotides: TGTGCCACCGCAGGGGGCGCAGTGACCGGGGAGCTGTTTTTT.

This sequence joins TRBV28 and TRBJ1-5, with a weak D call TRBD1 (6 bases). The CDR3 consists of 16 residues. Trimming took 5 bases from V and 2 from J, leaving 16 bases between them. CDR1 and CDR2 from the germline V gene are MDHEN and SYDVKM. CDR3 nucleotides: TGTGCCAGCAGTCCATTCTCTCAGGGGCGCAATCAGCCCCAGCATTTT. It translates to CASSPFSQGRNQPQHF.

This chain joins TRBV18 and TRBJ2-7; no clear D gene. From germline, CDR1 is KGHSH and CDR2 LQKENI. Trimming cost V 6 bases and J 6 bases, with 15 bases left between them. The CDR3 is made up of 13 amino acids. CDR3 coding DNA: TGTGCCAGCTCCGAAATGAGTAGGAGCGAGCAGTACGTC. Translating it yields CASSEMSRSEQYV.

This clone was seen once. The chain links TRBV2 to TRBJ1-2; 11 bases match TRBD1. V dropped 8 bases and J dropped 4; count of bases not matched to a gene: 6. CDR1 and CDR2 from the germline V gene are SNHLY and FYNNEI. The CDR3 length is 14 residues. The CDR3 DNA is TGTGCCAGCTCGGCGGGACAGGGGGTCTATGGCTACACCTTC. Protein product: CASSAGQGVYGYTF.

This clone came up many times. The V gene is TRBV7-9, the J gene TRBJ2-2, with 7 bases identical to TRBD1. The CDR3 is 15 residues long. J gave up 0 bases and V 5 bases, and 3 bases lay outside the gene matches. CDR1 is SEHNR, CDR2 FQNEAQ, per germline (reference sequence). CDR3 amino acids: CASSQGQTNTGELFF. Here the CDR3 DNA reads TGTGCCAGCAGCCAGGGACAGACGAACACCGGGGAGCTGTTTTTT.

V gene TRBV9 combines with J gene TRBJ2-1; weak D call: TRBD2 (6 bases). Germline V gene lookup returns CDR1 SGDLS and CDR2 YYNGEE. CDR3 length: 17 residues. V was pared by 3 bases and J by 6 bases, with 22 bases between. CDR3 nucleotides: TGTGCCAGCAGCGACCCCGGGGGTCGCTCTCGGATCAATGAGCAGTTCTTC. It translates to CASSDPGGRSRINEQFF.

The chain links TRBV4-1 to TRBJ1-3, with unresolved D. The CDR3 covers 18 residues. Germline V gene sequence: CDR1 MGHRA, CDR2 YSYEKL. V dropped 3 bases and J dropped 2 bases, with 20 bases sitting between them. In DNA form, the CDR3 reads TGCGCCAGCAGCCAGGGCCCGGGGTCGGGGTCGACTGGAAACACCATATATTTT. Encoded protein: CASSQGPGSGSTGNTIYF.

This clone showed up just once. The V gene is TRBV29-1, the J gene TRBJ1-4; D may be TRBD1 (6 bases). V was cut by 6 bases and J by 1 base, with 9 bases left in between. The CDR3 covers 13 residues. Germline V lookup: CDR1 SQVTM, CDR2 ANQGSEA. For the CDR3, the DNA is TGCAGCGTCAGGGGTGGAACTAATGAAAAACTGTTTTTT. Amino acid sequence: CSVRGGTNEKLFF.

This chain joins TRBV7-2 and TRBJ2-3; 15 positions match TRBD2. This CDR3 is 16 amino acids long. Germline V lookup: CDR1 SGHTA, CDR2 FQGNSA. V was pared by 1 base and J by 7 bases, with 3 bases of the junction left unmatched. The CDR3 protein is CASSLGTSGGANTQYF. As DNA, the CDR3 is TGTGCCAGCAGCTTAGGGACTAGCGGGGGGGCGAATACGCAGTATTTT. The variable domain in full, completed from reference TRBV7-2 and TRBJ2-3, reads GAGVSQSPSNKVTEKGKDVELRCDPISGHTALYWYRQSLGQGLEFLIYFQGNSAPDKSGLPSDRFSAERTGGSVSTLTIQRTQQEDSAVYLCASSLGTSGGANTQYFGPGTRLTVL.

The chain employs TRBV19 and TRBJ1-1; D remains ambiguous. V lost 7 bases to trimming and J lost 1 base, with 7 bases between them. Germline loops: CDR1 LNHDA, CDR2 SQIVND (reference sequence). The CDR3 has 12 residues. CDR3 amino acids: CASTGSNTEAFF. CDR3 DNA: TGTGCCAGTACAGGATCGAACACTGAAGCTTTCTTT.

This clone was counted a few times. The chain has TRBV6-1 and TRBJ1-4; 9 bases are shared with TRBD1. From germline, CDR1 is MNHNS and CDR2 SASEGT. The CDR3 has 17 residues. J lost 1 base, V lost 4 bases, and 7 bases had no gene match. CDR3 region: CASSAGTGLGTNEKLFF. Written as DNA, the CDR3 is TGTGCCAGCAGTGCAGGGACAGGGTTGGGAACTAATGAAAAACTGTTTTTT.

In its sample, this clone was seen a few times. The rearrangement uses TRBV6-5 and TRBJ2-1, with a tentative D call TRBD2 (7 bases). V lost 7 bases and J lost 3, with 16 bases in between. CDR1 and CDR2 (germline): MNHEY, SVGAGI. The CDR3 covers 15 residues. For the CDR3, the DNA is TGTGCCAGCAAACGAAGGGGGGGTAACTACAATGAGCAGTTCTTC. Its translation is CASKRRGGNYNEQFF.

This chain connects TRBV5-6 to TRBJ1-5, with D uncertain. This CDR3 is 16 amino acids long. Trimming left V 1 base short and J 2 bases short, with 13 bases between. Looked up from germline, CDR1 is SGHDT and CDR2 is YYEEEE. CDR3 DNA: TGTGCCAGCAGCTTGATGAGGGCGGGTGGCAATCAGCCCCAGCATTTT. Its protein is CASSLMRAGGNQPQHF.

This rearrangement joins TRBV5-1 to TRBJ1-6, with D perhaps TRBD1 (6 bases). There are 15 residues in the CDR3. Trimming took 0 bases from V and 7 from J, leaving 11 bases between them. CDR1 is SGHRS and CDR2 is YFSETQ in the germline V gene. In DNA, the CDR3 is TGCGCCAGCAGCTTGGTGGGACATTCCAATTCACCCCTCCACTTT. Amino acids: CASSLVGHSNSPLHF.

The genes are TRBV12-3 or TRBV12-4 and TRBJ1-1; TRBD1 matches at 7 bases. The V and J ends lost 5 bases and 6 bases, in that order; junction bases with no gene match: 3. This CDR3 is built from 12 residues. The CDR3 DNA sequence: TGTGCCAGCAGTCCCACAGGGGCTGAAGCTTTCTTT. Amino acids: CASSPTGAEAFF.

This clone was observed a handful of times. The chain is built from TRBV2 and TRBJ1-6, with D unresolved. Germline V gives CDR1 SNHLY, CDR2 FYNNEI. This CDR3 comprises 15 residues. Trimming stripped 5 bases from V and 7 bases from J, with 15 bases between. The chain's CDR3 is CASSPPGGWNSPLHF. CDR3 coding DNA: TGTGCCAGCAGTCCCCCGGGAGGTTGGAATTCACCCCTCCACTTT.

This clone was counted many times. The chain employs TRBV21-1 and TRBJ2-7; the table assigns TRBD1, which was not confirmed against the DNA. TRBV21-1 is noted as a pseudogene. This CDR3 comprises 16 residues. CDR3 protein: CASAGWVQGSSYEQYF. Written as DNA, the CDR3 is TGTGCCAGCGCCGGTTGGGTACAGGGTTCATCCTACGAGCAGTACTTC.

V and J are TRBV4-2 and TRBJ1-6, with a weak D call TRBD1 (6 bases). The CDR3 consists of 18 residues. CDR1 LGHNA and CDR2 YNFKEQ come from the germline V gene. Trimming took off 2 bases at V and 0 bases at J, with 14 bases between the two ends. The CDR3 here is CASSQTPPDSSYNSPLHF. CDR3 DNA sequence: TGTGCCAGCAGCCAAACTCCCCCGGACAGCTCCTATAATTCACCCCTCCACTTT.

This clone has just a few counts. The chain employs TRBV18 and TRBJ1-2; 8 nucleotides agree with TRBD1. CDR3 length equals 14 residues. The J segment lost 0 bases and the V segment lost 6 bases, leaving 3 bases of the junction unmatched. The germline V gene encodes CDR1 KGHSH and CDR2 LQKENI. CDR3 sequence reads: CASSQQGANYGYTF. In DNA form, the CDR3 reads TGTGCCAGCTCCCAACAGGGGGCTAACTATGGCTACACCTTC.

The CDR3 sequence: CASSIGRSGLTDTQYF. The CDR3 DNA reads as TGTGCCAGTAGTATAGGCCGGAGCGGCCTCACAGATACGCAGTATTTT. The chain is built from TRBV19 and TRBJ2-3, with D tentatively TRBD2 (5 bases). CDR1 is LNHDA and CDR2 is SQIVND in the germline V gene (reference sequence). V was trimmed by 1 base and J by 2 bases, leaving 13 bases between them. The CDR3 length is 16 residues.